A selection of T cell receptor beta chains follows, all from one sample in a study of STAT5B mutations in CD4+ large granular lymphocyte leukemia. Measured with immunoSEQ multiplex PCR; TCRdb has only the in-frame clones, and not every one. The sample includes 25,000 to 35,000 clones, roughly nine tenths of them seen just once. The specimen was CD4+ T cells from blood buffy coats. The origin of the receptors is a human donor in good health. CDR3s include the opening cysteine and the closing phenylalanine or tryptophan. A D gene is named only where the DNA matches it firmly. Size is stated for part of the rows, as once, few or many counts, or as a class when the clone is expanded.

D: TRBD1
J: TRBJ2-7
V: TRBV27
size: NA
CDR3: CASSLGTGSPSYEQYF
DNA: TGTGCCAGCAGTTTGGGGACAGGGTCCCCATCCTACGAGCAGTACTTC

D: NA
J: TRBJ1-2
V: TRBV19
size: few
CDR3: CASSIGTTYGYTF
DNA: TGTGCCAGTAGTATCGGGACGACCTATGGCTACACCTTC

D: NA
J: TRBJ2-1
V: TRBV10-2
size: NA
CDR3: CASNPTTSRGLAFSYNEQFF
DNA: TGCGCCAGCAACCCCACGACTAGCAGGGGCCTAGCTTTCTCCTACAATGAGCAGTTCTTC

D: NA
J: TRBJ2-1
V: TRBV14
size: NA
CDR3: CASRGVSEQFF
DNA: TGTGCCAGCAGGGGCGTGAGTGAGCAGTTCTTC

D: TRBD1
J: TRBJ2-1
V: TRBV7-2
size: NA
CDR3: CASSPGQVSYNEQFF
DNA: TGTGCCAGCAGCCCGGGACAGGTCTCCTACAATGAGCAGTTCTTC

D: NA
J: TRBJ1-4
V: TRBV6-6
size: NA
CDR3: CATLGYEKLFF
DNA: TGTGCCACCTTGGGATATGAAAAACTGTTTTTT

D: NA
J: TRBJ1-2
V: TRBV28
size: NA
CDR3: CASSEGVGKGTF
DNA: NA

D: NA
J: TRBJ1-5
V: TRBV27
size: NA
CDR3: CASSRQAYSNQPQHF
DNA: TGTGCCAGCAGTCGACAGGCTTATAGCAATCAGCCCCAGCATTTT

D: NA
J: TRBJ2-5
V: TRBV28
size: NA
CDR3: CASAVLGVETQYF
DNA: TGTGCCAGCGCGGTTCTGGGAGTGGAGACCCAGTACTTC

D: NA
J: TRBJ1-2
V: TRBV7-8
size: NA
CDR3: CASSPRLFLEGYTF
DNA: TGTGCCAGCAGCCCCCGTCTTTTCCTCGAGGGCTACACCTTC

D: TRBD2
J: TRBJ2-7
V: TRBV25-1
size: NA
CDR3: CASSVAGAYEQYF
DNA: TGTGCCAGCAGTGTAGCGGGCGCCTACGAGCAGTACTTC

D: NA
J: TRBJ2-1
V: TRBV7-9
size: once
CDR3: CASSLGRYNEQFF
DNA: TGTGCCAGCAGCCTCGGACGCTACAATGAGCAGTTCTTC

D: NA
J: TRBJ2-3
V: TRBV2
size: NA
CDR3: CASSPDTDTQYF
DNA: TGTGCCAGCAGTCCCGACACAGATACGCAGTATTTT

D: NA
J: TRBJ2-6
V: TRBV19
size: NA
CDR3: CASSRGSSGANVLTF
DNA: TGTGCCAGTAGTAGGGGGAGCTCTGGGGCCAACGTCCTGACTTTC

D: NA
J: TRBJ2-6
V: TRBV25-1
size: once
CDR3: CASSDRAGANVLTF
DNA: TGTGCCAGCAGTGACCGGGCTGGGGCCAACGTCCTGACTTTC

D: NA
J: TRBJ2-3
V: TRBV7-2
size: once
CDR3: CASSFSDTQYF
DNA: TGTGCCAGCAGCTTTTCGGATACGCAGTATTTT

D: NA
J: TRBJ1-1
V: TRBV6-1
size: NA
CDR3: CASSEGGGRDPARGTEAFF
DNA: TGTGCCAGCAGTGAAGGGGGGGGCCGGGACCCCGCCCGGGGCACTGAAGCTTTCTTT

D: NA
J: TRBJ1-5
V: TRBV4-1
size: NA
CDR3: CASSQELGPSNQPQHF
DNA: TGCGCCAGCAGCCAAGAATTGGGGCCTAGCAATCAGCCCCAGCATTTT

D: NA
J: TRBJ2-5
V: TRBV2
size: NA
CDR3: CASSERTLQETQYF
DNA: TGTGCCAGCAGTGAGAGGACCCTCCAAGAGACCCAGTACTTC

D: TRBD1
J: TRBJ2-7
V: TRBV28
size: NA
CDR3: CASSFVSGQGFYEQYF
DNA: TGTGCCAGCAGTTTTGTCTCGGGACAGGGTTTCTACGAGCAGTACTTC

D: NA
J: TRBJ2-7
V: TRBV11-2
size: NA
CDR3: CASSLVPGSGYEQYF
DNA: TGTGCCAGCAGCTTAGTTCCCGGGTCGGGCTACGAGCAGTACTTC

D: NA
J: TRBJ2-3
V: TRBV10-1
size: once
CDR3: CASSEPEAASTDTQYF
DNA: TGCGCCAGCAGTGAGCCCGAGGCCGCTAGCACAGATACGCAGTATTTT

D: TRBD1
J: TRBJ1-2
V: TRBV7-2
size: NA
CDR3: CASRGQGRAYGYTF
DNA: TGTGCCAGCAGGGGACAGGGAAGAGCCTATGGCTACACCTTC

D: NA
J: TRBJ1-2
V: TRBV7-2
size: NA
CDR3: CASSSPTGGGLNYGYTF
DNA: TGTGCCAGCAGCTCCCCAACAGGTGGGGGGCTGAACTATGGCTACACCTTC

D: TRBD1
J: TRBJ1-1
V: TRBV10-2
size: NA
CDR3: CASSRDRVGTEAFF
DNA: TGCGCCAGCAGTCGGGACAGGGTGGGTACTGAAGCTTTCTTT

D: NA
J: TRBJ1-4
V: TRBV5-1
size: NA
CDR3: CASSLGTVEKLFF
DNA: TGCGCCAGCAGCTTGGGAACCGTAGAAAAACTGTTTTTT

D: NA
J: TRBJ1-2
V: TRBV28
size: NA
CDR3: CASSKDGRYGYTF
DNA: TGTGCCAGCAGCAAGGACGGACGCTATGGCTACACCTTC

D: TRBD2
J: TRBJ2-7
V: TRBV7-9
size: NA
CDR3: CASSFGSGRALEQYF
DNA: TGTGCCAGCAGCTTCGGTAGCGGGAGGGCCTTAGAGCAGTACTTC

D: NA
J: TRBJ1-2
V: TRBV15
size: NA
CDR3: CATSREYYGYTF
DNA: TGTGCCACCAGCAGAGAATACTATGGCTACACCTTC

D: NA
J: TRBJ2-1
V: TRBV11-3
size: NA
CDR3: CASSFGTASYNEQFF
DNA: TGTGCCAGCAGCTTTGGGACGGCCTCCTACAATGAGCAGTTCTTC

D: TRBD2
J: TRBJ2-5
V: TRBV2
size: NA
CDR3: CASSGQTSGRAGETQYF
DNA: TGTGCCAGCAGCGGTCAGACTAGCGGGAGGGCCGGAGAGACCCAGTACTTC

D: NA
J: TRBJ1-1
V: TRBV2
size: NA
CDR3: CASSVDRIYTEAFF
DNA: TGTGCCAGCAGTGTTGACAGGATCTACACTGAAGCTTTCTTT

D: NA
J: TRBJ1-6
V: TRBV5-1
size: NA
CDR3: CASRPQGTDSPLHF
DNA: TGCGCCAGCAGACCTCAGGGTACCGATTCACCCCTCCACTTT

D: TRBD2
J: TRBJ2-7
V: TRBV28
size: few
CDR3: CASGLAGGFLVYEQYF
DNA: TGTGCCAGCGGCCTAGCGGGAGGGTTTTTGGTCTACGAGCAGTACTTC

D: NA
J: TRBJ1-5
V: TRBV19
size: NA
CDR3: CASSTGIRQPQHF
DNA: TGTGCCAGTAGTACGGGAATACGCCAGCCCCAGCATTTT

D: TRBD1
J: TRBJ2-5
V: TRBV5-4
size: NA
CDR3: CASSLGTEREETQYF
DNA: TGTGCCAGCAGCCTCGGGACAGAGAGGGAAGAGACCCAGTACTTC

D: TRBD1
J: TRBJ2-7
V: TRBV7-9
size: NA
CDR3: CASSTRRGQPSYEQYF
DNA: TGTGCCAGCAGTACGCGCAGGGGGCAACCCTCCTATGAGCAGTACTTC

D: TRBD2
J: TRBJ2-3
V: TRBV6-1
size: NA
CDR3: CASVRLAGLDTQYF
DNA: TGTGCCAGCGTGAGACTAGCGGGGTTAGATACGCAGTATTTT

D: TRBD1
J: TRBJ1-5
V: TRBV7-2
size: NA
CDR3: CASSSNGQGNQPQHF
DNA: TGTGCCAGCAGCTCTAACGGACAGGGGAATCAGCCCCAGCATTTT

D: TRBD2
J: TRBJ2-5
V: TRBV15
size: NA
CDR3: CATREVAGVRETQYF
DNA: TGTGCCACCAGGGAGGTAGCGGGAGTTCGAGAGACCCAGTACTTC

D: NA
J: TRBJ2-7
V: TRBV7-2
size: NA
CDR3: CASSLAGRNRADGEQYF
DNA: TGTGCCAGCAGCTTAGCAGGTCGTAACAGGGCAGATGGCGAGCAGTACTTC

D: NA
J: TRBJ2-1
V: TRBV18
size: NA
CDR3: CASSPRSSFDGDYNEQFF
DNA: TGTGCCAGCTCTCCCAGGTCGTCCTTCGACGGGGATTACAATGAGCAGTTCTTC

D: NA
J: TRBJ1-1
V: TRBV5-1
size: once
CDR3: CASSGGRGTEAFF
DNA: TGCGCCAGCAGCGGAGGGAGGGGCACTGAAGCTTTCTTT

D: NA
J: TRBJ2-3
V: TRBV4-2
size: NA
CDR3: CASSQETSRDTQYF
DNA: TGTGCCAGCAGCCAAGAAACTAGTAGAGATACGCAGTATTTT

D: NA
J: TRBJ2-5
V: TRBV28
size: once
CDR3: CASSRPIEETQYF
DNA: TGTGCCAGCAGCCGCCCCATCGAAGAGACCCAGTACTTC

D: NA
J: TRBJ2-5
V: TRBV28
size: NA
CDR3: CASSLGWGAQAQYF
DNA: TGTGCCAGCAGTTTAGGGTGGGGGGCGCAGGCCCAGTACTTC

D: NA
J: TRBJ2-6
V: TRBV27
size: NA
CDR3: CASSYLRSGANVLTF
DNA: TGTGCCAGCAGTTACTTGCGCTCTGGGGCCAACGTCCTGACTTTC

D: NA
J: TRBJ2-2
V: TRBV5-1
size: NA
CDR3: CASSLAGPNTGELFF
DNA: TGCGCCAGCAGCTTGGCCGGACCGAACACCGGGGAGCTGTTTTTT

D: NA
J: TRBJ1-2
V: TRBV18
size: NA
CDR3: CASSPGAGGYTF
DNA: TGTGCCAGCTCACCAGGGGCGGGTGGCTACACCTTC

D: NA
J: TRBJ2-4
V: TRBV27
size: NA
CDR3: CASSFAGAGNIQYF
DNA: TGTGCCAGCAGTTTCGCCGGGGCCGGAAACATTCAGTACTTC

D: TRBD2
J: TRBJ2-3
V: TRBV11-2
size: NA
CDR3: CASSLGLMLAGRGTDTQYF
DNA: TGTGCCAGCAGCTTAGGGCTAATGCTAGCGGGGAGGGGCACAGATACGCAGTATTTT

D: NA
J: TRBJ1-5
V: TRBV4-2
size: few
CDR3: CASSQGEDQPQHF
DNA: TGTGCCAGCAGCCAAGGCGAGGACCAGCCCCAGCATTTT

D: NA
J: TRBJ1-1
V: TRBV28
size: once
CDR3: CASSLITGWDTEAFF
DNA: TGTGCCAGCAGTTTAATTACAGGGTGGGACACTGAAGCTTTCTTT